This entry lists 9 T cell receptor beta chains sequenced from one sample in a study of Graves' ophthalmopathy and Graves' hyperthyroidism (dated by TCRdb to 2017 to 2018). The sequencer was an Illumina HiSeq 2000. For repertoire sequencing, TCR beta CDR3 regions were amplified from RNA transcripts. The first round of RT-PCR was done with HTBI primers and the Qiagen OneStep RT-PCR kit, and was followed by a second round of multiplex PCR, then size selection and purification. Clones were called with MiXCR by TCRdb after fastp trimmed the public reads at Q25, and only in-frame beta chains were retained. When rows share a CDR3 protein, they turn into one entry using the most common DNA and genes. This sample holds about 620,000 distinct CDR3 sequences; 20% to 25% were observed only once. The ten biggest clones cover approximately 6.5% of the sample. Material: peripheral blood. The source is a woman aged 18-35 years with stable Graves' hyperthyroidism. Some clones in this sample may be carry-over from other donors' samples. Donor details come from another sample of the same person, matched by shared clones.

This clonotype was seen only a few times. A read error is likely, as this CDR3 ends without the conserved phenylalanine or tryptophan. The chain joins TRBV20-1 to TRBJ1-2; the D gene is possibly TRBD1 (6 bases). Trimming cost V 3 bases and J 1 base, with 15 bases left between them. Germline CDR1 is DFQATT and CDR2 is SNEGSKA (reference sequence). This CDR3 has 15 residues. CDR3 protein: CSARAWDILNYGYTY. The CDR3 DNA reads TGCAGTGCTAGGGCTTGGGACATCCTTAACTATGGCTACACCTAC.

V usage is TRBV24-1 and J usage is TRBJ1-1, with a tentative D call TRBD1 (6 bases). The V and J ends lost 8 bases and 3 bases respectively, with 12 bases between them. The length of the CDR3 is 13 residues. In germline, CDR1 is KGHDR, CDR2 SFDVKD. The CDR3 DNA is TGTGCCACCACCTTACAGGGACACACTGAAGCTTTCTTT. It yields the protein CATTLQGHTEAFF.

This clonotype came up many times. V and J are TRBV12-3 or TRBV12-4 and TRBJ2-5; 9 nucleotides align to TRBD2. Trimming cost V 6 bases and J 5 bases; bases outside gene matches: 16. CDR3 length: 17 amino acids. This CDR3 is CASSTPFSGGYEETQYF. CDR3 DNA: TGTGCCAGCAGCACCCCATTTAGCGGGGGTTACGAGGAGACCCAGTACTTC.

Ten or more counts support this clonotype. The J gene is TRBJ2-7, the V gene TRBV10-3, with TRBD1 matching over 9 bases. Trimming removed 11 bases from V and 1 base from J; junction bases left unmatched: 9. The CDR3 totals 14 residues. Germline values: CDR1 ENHRY, CDR2 SYGVKD. CDR3: CASWKGQGSYEQYF. CDR3 DNA: TGTGCCTCCTGGAAGGGACAGGGTTCCTACGAGCAGTACTTC.

The V and J genes are TRBV7-8 and TRBJ2-7; the D gene could be TRBD1 or TRBD2 (5 bases each). The CDR3 is 13 amino acids. V lost 5 bases to trimming and J lost 4 bases, with 12 bases between them. Germline assignment: CDR1 SGHVS and CDR2 FQNEAQ. CDR3 DNA: TGTGCCAGCAGCCGGGACGTAAAGTACGAGCAGTACTTC. This translates into CASSRDVKYEQYF.

The rearrangement joins TRBV20-1 to TRBJ1-1; D call uncertain. Germline assignment: CDR1 DFQATT and CDR2 SNEGSKA (reference sequence). This CDR3 region has 10 residues. The CDR3 protein is CCSLVSKAFF. In nucleotides, the CDR3 is TGCTGTTCCCTCGTTTCGAAGGCTTTCTTT.

The sample holds many counts of this clonotype. The chain carries TRBV15 and TRBJ1-5; unclear D gene. This CDR3 region has 15 residues. The germline V gene has CDR1 LNHNV and CDR2 YYDKDF (reference sequence). Deletions cut 0 bases from V and 9 bases from J, with 15 bases between. In DNA form, the CDR3 reads TGTGCCACCAGCAGAGATTTGGGCGGGAATAGGCCCCAGCATTTT. It specifies CATSRDLGGNRPQHF.

The rearrangement joins TRBV6-2 or TRBV6-3 to TRBJ1-2; no definite D call. This CDR3 contains 15 residues. Germline assignment: CDR1 MNHEY and CDR2 SVGEGT. V lost 4 bases, J lost 8 bases, and 20 bases lay in between. The CDR3, as DNA: TGTGCCAGCAGTTTTCAACGGAACAGTTTGGGGGGCTACACCTTC. This sequence encodes CASSFQRNSLGGYTF.

This clonotype was counted a few times. The chain joins TRBV28 to TRBJ1-2; D perhaps matches TRBD1 (6 bases). This CDR3 region has 15 residues. V lost 5 bases and J lost 3, with 16 bases in between. Germline values: CDR1 MDHEN, CDR2 SYDVKM. The CDR3 loop is CASSRRGASDYGYTF. As DNA, the CDR3 is TGTGCCAGCAGTAGGCGGGGGGCTTCCGACTATGGCTACACCTTC.